This TCR beta chain was found in a study of blood T cell repertoires in COVID-19. Whole-study context: Specimens from acute and convalescent COVID-19 originated in the United States, Italy and Spain. T cells, B-cell-depleted T cells, or PBMCs provided the cDNA or gDNA that served as material.

CDR1 and CDR2 from the germline V gene are SGHRS and YFSETQ. The V gene end was trimmed by 0 bases and the J gene end by 0 bases; junction bases not matched to a gene: 4. The CDR3 totals 16 residues. This clone has a single count. Repertoires were generated with immunoSEQ multiplex PCR, while TCRdb's copy carries only in-frame clones and drops some. Here the sample spans tens of thousands of clones, approximately 90% being singletons. This TCR was recovered from a man aged 65 to 85 with active COVID-19. V is TRBV5-1 and J is TRBJ2-7, with TRBD1 matching over 9 bases. Sequencing was done on a sample of peripheral blood. CDR3 bases: TGCGCCAGCAGCTTGGGCGGACAGGGGAACTCCTACGAGCAGTACTTC. Residues: CASSLGGQGNSYEQYF.